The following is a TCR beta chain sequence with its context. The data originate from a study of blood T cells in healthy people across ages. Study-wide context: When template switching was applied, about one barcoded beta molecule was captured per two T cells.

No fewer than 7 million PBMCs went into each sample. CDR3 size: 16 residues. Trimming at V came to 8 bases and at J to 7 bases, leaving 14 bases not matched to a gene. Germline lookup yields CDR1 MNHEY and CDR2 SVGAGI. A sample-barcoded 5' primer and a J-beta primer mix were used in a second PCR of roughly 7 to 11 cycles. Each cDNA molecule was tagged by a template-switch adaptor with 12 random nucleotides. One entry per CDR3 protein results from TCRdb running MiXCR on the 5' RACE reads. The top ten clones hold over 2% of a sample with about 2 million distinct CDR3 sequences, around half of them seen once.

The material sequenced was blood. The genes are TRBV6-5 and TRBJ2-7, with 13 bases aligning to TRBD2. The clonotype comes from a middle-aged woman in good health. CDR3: CASLRLAGGSYNEQYF. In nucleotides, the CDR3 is TGTGCCAGCCTTAGACTAGCGGGGGGCTCCTACAATGAGCAGTACTTC.